There are a few counts of the clone carrying this T cell receptor beta chain. Its antigen is unidentified. This entry is derived from a study of T-cell reconstitution after alpha-beta-depleted transplantation in children. Study outcomes and limitations: The study traced high day-60 TCRbeta diversity in some patients to surviving recipient T cells and thymic progenitors. Several hundred graft clones that had expanded were reportedly the source of alpha-beta T cells about two months after transplant. At the one-year point after transplant, T-cell counts and TCRbeta diversity were found to come mostly from T cells that had been newly produced.

Unique molecular identifiers were built into the TCRbeta library. TCRdb reprocessed the PCR reads with MiXCR, giving one entry per CDR3 protein. The table lists 550,000 to 800,000 distinct CDR3 sequences, around 12% of them singletons. CDR1 is LNHDA and CDR2 is SQIVND in the germline V gene (reference sequence). The V segment lost 0 bases and the J segment 4 bases; nucleotides outside the gene matches: 6. CDR3 size: 16 residues. The source is a girl aged 2 to 9 with congenital amegakaryocytic thrombocytopenia, due to receive a stem cell transplant. The V and J genes are TRBV19 and TRBJ2-1, with 7 bases matching TRBD2. The sequenced sample was PBMCs, obtained before TCRalphabeta/CD19-depleted stem cell transplant. CDR3 residues: CASSIDGTIIYNEQFF. The CDR3 DNA reads TGTGCCAGTAGTATAGACGGGACTATTATATACAATGAGCAGTTCTTC.